The text below deals with one T cell receptor (beta chain). CDR3 length: 16 amino acids. V was trimmed by 2 bases and J by 4 bases, leaving 12 bases between them. The germline V gene has CDR1 SGHAT and CDR2 FQNNGV. This sample was taken from a study of blood T cell repertoires in COVID-19. Profiled with immunoSEQ multiplex PCR; TCRdb holds only in-frame clones, not every one. The sample holds fewer than 400,000 clones, around nine tenths seen once. This sequence was found in a human donor in a cohort sampled during active COVID-19. Sequencing input: peripheral blood. V is TRBV11-2 and J is TRBJ1-6, with D perhaps TRBD1 (6 bases). The CDR3 coding sequence is TGTGCCAGCAGCTTACTGGACAGAAAATATAATTCACCCCTCCACTTT. This translates into CASSLLDRKYNSPLHF.